Only a few counts were recorded for the clone carrying this T cell receptor beta chain. V lost 4 bases and J 0 bases, leaving 13 bases between the germline ends. Looked up from germline, CDR1 is LGHNA and CDR2 is YNFKEQ. The CDR3 extends over 16 amino acids. The record originates from a study of blood T cell repertoires in COVID-19. Whole-study context: Specimens from acute and convalescent COVID-19 originated in the United States, Italy and Spain. PBMCs, B-cell-depleted T cells, or T cells provided the cDNA or gDNA that made up the material.

Original processing methods: Using reference gene primer amplification, nucleated cell counts were estimated. Profiled with immunoSEQ multiplex PCR; TCRdb holds only in-frame clones, not every one. Clone size and V and J calls were adopted from that table, with D and trimming inferred from the DNA. The data contain over 200,000 clones, around four fifths of them singletons. The chain combines TRBV4-2 with TRBJ1-3, with no clear D. The receptor's source is a man between 35 and 55 years old with active or convalescent COVID-19. Sequencing was done on a sample of peripheral blood. For the CDR3, the DNA is TGTGCCAGCAGCCGGAACCAGGTGAGCTCTGGAAACACCATATATTTT. Its translation: CASSRNQVSSGNTIYF.